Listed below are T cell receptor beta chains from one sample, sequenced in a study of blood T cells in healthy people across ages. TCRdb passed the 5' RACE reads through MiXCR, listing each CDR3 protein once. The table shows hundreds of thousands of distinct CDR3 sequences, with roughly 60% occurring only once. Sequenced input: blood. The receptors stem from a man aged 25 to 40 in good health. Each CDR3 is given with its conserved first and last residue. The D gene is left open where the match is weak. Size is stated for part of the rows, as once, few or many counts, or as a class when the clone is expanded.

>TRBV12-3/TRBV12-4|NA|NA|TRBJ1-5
TGTGCCAGCAGTTTTTGGAATCAGCCCCAGCATTTT
CASSFWNQPQHF
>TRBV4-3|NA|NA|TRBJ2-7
TGCGCCAGCAGCCAAGTTTTAACAGCTGGGACGGTCCCCTACGAGCAGTACTTC
CASSQVLTAGTVPYEQYF
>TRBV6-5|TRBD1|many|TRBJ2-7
TGTGCCAGCAGGCTCGGACAGGGGACCTACGAGCAGTACTTC
CASRLGQGTYEQYF
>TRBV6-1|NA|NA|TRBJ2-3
TGTGCCAGCAGTGAAGGGACAGTAACAGATACGCAGTATTTT
CASSEGTVTDTQYF
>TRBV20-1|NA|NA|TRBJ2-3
TGCAGTGCTCACACTGGCGGACCCGAGACAGATACGCAGTATTTT
CSAHTGGPETDTQYF
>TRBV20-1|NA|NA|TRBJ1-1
TGCAGTGCTAGAACCCAGGTGAGCACTGAAGCTTTCTTT
CSARTQVSTEAFF
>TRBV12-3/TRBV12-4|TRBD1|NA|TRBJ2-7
TGTGCCAGCAGTTTAGATAGGGGGCGAGGCGAGCAGTACTTC
CASSLDRGRGEQYF
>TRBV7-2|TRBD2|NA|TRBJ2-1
TGTGCCAGCAGCTCGGTGACTAGCGGGTCTGGGAATGAGCAGTTCTTC
CASSSVTSGSGNEQFF
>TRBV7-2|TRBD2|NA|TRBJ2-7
TGTGCCAGCAGCTTTGGCGGGAGCCAGACCTACGAGCAGTACTTC
CASSFGGSQTYEQYF
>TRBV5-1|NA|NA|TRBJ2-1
TGCGCCAGCAGCTTGGACCAGACGCAGTTCTTC
CASSLDQTQFF
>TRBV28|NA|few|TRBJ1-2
TGTGCCAGCAGCGTTCAGGGGTTGGGCTACACCTTC
CASSVQGLGYTF
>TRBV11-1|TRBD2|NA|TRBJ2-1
TGTGCCAGCAGCTTAATGGGACTAGCGGGATTGTATGAGCAGTTCTTC
CASSLMGLAGLYEQFF
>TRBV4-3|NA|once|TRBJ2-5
TGCGCCAGCAGCCAAGATTGGGCGGTAGGGACCCAGTACTTC
CASSQDWAVGTQYF
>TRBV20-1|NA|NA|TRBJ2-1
TGCAGTGCTAGAGACCTCGTGAGGGGGACTACAGGTGAGCAGTTCTTC
CSARDLVRGTTGEQFF
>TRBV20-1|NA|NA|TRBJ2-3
TGCAGTGCTAGGGGAGATACGCAGTATTTT
CSARGDTQYF
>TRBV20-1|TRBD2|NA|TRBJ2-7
TGCAGTGCTAAAAGCGGGAACGGCGACGAGCAGTACTTC
CSAKSGNGDEQYF
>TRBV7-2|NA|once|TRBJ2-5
TGTGCCAGCAGCTTAGAGGACACCGGGGGGCAGACCCAGTACTTC
CASSLEDTGGQTQYF
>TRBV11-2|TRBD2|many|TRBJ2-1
TGTGCCAGCAGCTCTCAGTCCCTAGCGGTTTCCTACAATGAGCAGTTCTTC
CASSSQSLAVSYNEQFF
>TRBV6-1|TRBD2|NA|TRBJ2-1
TGTGCCAGCAGTGAAAGCGGGAGGGGGAATGAGCAGTTCTTC
CASSESGRGNEQFF
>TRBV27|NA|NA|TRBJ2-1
TGTGCCAGCAGTTTTGGTGGCATCGCGTACAATGAGCAGTTCTTC
CASSFGGIAYNEQFF
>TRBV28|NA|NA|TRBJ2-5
TGTGCCAGCAGGCGGAACAGCGGGCTGAGGGGAGAGACCCAGTACTTC
CASRRNSGLRGETQYF
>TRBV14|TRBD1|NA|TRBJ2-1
TGTGCCAGCAGACCACAGGGGTACACCTACAATGAGCAGTTCTTC
CASRPQGYTYNEQFF
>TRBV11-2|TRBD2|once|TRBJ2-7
TGTGCCAGCAGGGAAAGCGGGGGCTCCTACAATGAGCAGTACTTC
CASRESGGSYNEQYF
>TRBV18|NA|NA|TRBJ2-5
TGTGCCAGCTGGTTAGGGCAGACACGCCAAGAGACCCAGTACTTC
CASWLGQTRQETQYF
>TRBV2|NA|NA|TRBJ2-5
TGTGCCAGCAGTGAAGCGGGCCCCAGGCCGGAGACCCAGTACTTC
CASSEAGPRPETQYF
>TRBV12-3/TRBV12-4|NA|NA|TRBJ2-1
TGTGCCAGCAGTCTACCCCCCGAAGCCAACTATTACAATGAGCAGTTCTTC
CASSLPPEANYYNEQFF
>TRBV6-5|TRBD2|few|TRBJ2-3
TGTGCCAGCAGTTACACCTTCACTAGCGGGGGGGCAGATACGCAGTATTTT
CASSYTFTSGGADTQYF
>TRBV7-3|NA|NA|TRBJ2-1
TGTGCCAGCAGCCCGGGAGCGGTGCTCTACAATGAGCAGTTCTTC
CASSPGAVLYNEQFF
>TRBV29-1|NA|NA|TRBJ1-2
TGCAGCGGTGTTGGGGGAACCGACTACACCTTC
CSGVGGTDYTF
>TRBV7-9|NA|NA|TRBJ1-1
TGTGCCAGCAGCGCAGCAGGGAGCGGGAACACTGAAGCTTTCTTT
CASSAAGSGNTEAFF
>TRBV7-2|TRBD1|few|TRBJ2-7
TGTGCCAGCAGCTTAGCAGTCCACTCAGGGGGCTACGAGCAGTACTTC
CASSLAVHSGGYEQYF
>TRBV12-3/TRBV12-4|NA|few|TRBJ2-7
TGTGCCAGCAGTTTAGGTTCATCAGGGAATGGGTACGAGCAGTACTTC
CASSLGSSGNGYEQYF
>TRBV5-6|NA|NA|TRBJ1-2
TGTGCCAGCATGAAGCTTGTAGGCGGTAAAAACCCCTATGGCTACACCTTC
CASMKLVGGKNPYGYTF
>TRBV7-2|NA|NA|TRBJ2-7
TGTGCCAGCAGCTCGAGGGTTGGAGGCTACGAGCAGTACTTC
CASSSRVGGYEQYF
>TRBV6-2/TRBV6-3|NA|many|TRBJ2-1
TGTGCCAGCAGCAGGACAGAGTTGTCCTACAATGAGCAGTTCTTC
CASSRTELSYNEQFF
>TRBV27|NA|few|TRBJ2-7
TGTGCCAGCAGACTAACAGCTAAGACCTACGAGCAGTACTTC
CASRLTAKTYEQYF
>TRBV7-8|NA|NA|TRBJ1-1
TGTGCCAGCAGCTTAGGGGTTTATGGGCAGATGGACACTGAAGCTTTCTTT
CASSLGVYGQMDTEAFF
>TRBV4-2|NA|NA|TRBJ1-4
TGTGCCAGCACAGGAACTAGTGAAAAACTGTTTTTT
CASTGTSEKLFF
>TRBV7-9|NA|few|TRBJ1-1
TGTGCCAGCAGCTTAGTTGGCTTGGGGGCCGACACTGAAGCTTTCTTT
CASSLVGLGADTEAFF
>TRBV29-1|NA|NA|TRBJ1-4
TGCAGCGTTCAATATCTCGAGGGGGATCTGGAACGAGGGAAACTGTTTTTT
CSVQYLEGDLERGKLFF
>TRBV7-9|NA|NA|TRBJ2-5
TGTGCCAGCAGCTTGAGCCGGACTATTCAAGAGACCCAGTACTTC
CASSLSRTIQETQYF
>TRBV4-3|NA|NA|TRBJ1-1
TGCGCCAGCAGCCAAACGGGTTACACTGAAGCTTTCTTT
CASSQTGYTEAFF
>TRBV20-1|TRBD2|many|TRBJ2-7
TGCAGTGCTCGACCGGGACTAGCAGTTGACGAGCAGTACTTC
CSARPGLAVDEQYF
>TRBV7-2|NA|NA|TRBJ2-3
TGTGCCAGCAGCTTAGAACTCCCCACAGATACGCAGTATTTT
CASSLELPTDTQYF
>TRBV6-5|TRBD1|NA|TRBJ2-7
TGTGCCAGCAGCCCCGGGACAGGGGGCCACGAGCAGTACTTC
CASSPGTGGHEQYF
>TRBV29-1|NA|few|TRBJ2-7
TGCAGCGTTGAAGATGTGTCCCAGGGCTACGAGCAGTACTTC
CSVEDVSQGYEQYF
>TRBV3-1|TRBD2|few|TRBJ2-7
TGTGCCAGCAGCAAAGGACTAGCGGTTCGGGATTTTTACGAGCAGTACTTC
CASSKGLAVRDFYEQYF
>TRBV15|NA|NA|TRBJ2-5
TGTGCCACCAGCAGAGATCTGGGGGGCGGGGAGACCCAGTACTTC
CATSRDLGGGETQYF
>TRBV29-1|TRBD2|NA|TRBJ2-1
TGCAGCGTTGCGAGGGTAGCGGGGGGGCATGAGCAGTTCTTC
CSVARVAGGHEQFF
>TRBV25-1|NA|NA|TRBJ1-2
TGTGCCAGCAGTGGGGCGACGGGGAGCGGCTACACCTTC
CASSGATGSGYTF
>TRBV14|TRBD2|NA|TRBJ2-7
TGTGCCAGCAGCCAAGGAACTAGCGGGGGTATTTATGAGCAGTACTTC
CASSQGTSGGIYEQYF
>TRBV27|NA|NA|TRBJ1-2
TGTGCCAGCAGTTTAGGGGCGCGGGGCTATGGCTACACCTTC
CASSLGARGYGYTF
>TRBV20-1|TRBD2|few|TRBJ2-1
TGCAGTGCTAGAGGGGGCGGGAGAGTCAGGAATGAGCAGTTCTTC
CSARGGGRVRNEQFF
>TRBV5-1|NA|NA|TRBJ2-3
TGCGCCAGCAGCAACACCCCTAGCACAGATACGCAGTATTTT
CASSNTPSTDTQYF
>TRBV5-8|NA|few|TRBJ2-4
TGTGCCAGCAGCTTGGGACCGAGGGGGGACATTCAGTACTTC
CASSLGPRGDIQYF
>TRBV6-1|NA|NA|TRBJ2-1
TGTGCCAGCAGTGAAGGAAGGTCCTCCTACAATGAGCAGTTCTTC
CASSEGRSSYNEQFF
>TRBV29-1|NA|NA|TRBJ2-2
TGCAGCGCCAAGGTCGCGGGTACGAACACCGGGGAGCTGTTTTTT
CSAKVAGTNTGELFF
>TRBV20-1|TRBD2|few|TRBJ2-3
TGCAGTGCTTCCGCCCTAGCGGGAGCGACCCATACGCAGTATTTT
CSASALAGATHTQYF